This entry is about one T cell receptor (beta chain). The sample is drawn from a study of synovial regulatory T cells in juvenile arthritis. Data came from immunoSEQ multiplex PCR; TCRdb stores just in-frame clones and leaves some out. Its table lists 7,500 to 10,000 clones. CDR3 size: 12 residues. No DNA sequence is on record. CDR1 is ENHRY and CDR2 is SYGVKD in the germline V gene. The clonotype was recovered from a donor younger than 30 with juvenile idiopathic arthritis. Sequencing was performed on Treg cells from blood. Subset defined: remaining (HLA-DR-negative) circulating blood Treg cells. J is TRBJ2-1 and V is TRBV10-3; the TRBD2 assignment by TCRdb is unverifiable without DNA. The CDR3 spells CAISRNNNEQFF.